The T cell receptor (beta chain) described here comes from a study of early T cells in non-severe SARS-CoV-2 infection. Study-level background: Bulk RNA from unsorted whole blood was sequenced; chains were unpaired. Notes on the study in general: In VDJdb matching, anti-spike CD8 responses were favored while private and CD4 specificities went missing.

This clonotype was counted only a few times. Its specificity is unknown. Individual cDNA molecules received unique molecular identifiers during library preparation. TCRdb re-called the 5' RACE reads through MiXCR, storing one row per CDR3 protein. The sample comprises 45,000 to 65,000 distinct CDR3 sequences, about 9.1% of which are singletons, and 3.5% to 5% rests with the top ten. The ends were cut back, 4 bases at V and 11 bases at J, with 19 bases in the middle. The CDR3 totals 15 residues. Germline V CDR1 and CDR2: SGHRS, YFSETQ. The chain links TRBV5-1 to TRBJ2-6; D assignment may be TRBD1 or TRBD2 (5 bases each). Material for sequencing was whole blood. The source of this sequence is an adult who was a healthcare worker with PCR-confirmed SARS-CoV-2 infection or an uninfected control (not recorded which). The CDR3 bases are TGCGCCAGCAGCGTTGGAACAACTGGGGGAGACGTCCTGACTTTC. Translation gives CASSVGTTGGDVLTF.